This record covers a single T cell receptor beta chain. Its antigen is undetermined. Compared with germline, one end of the junction differs, possibly owing to a read error. A single record per CDR3 protein comes from TCRdb applying MiXCR to the reads. The sample includes 600,000 to 700,000 distinct CDR3 sequences, around 30% of them seen just once. This specimen comes from a study of T cell repertoires in cytomegalovirus infection. Study results and caveats: Summed public TCR beta family frequency identified CMV carriers bearing the relevant HLA. Predominance within the ex vivo response was attributable to HLA-C-restricted CMV-specific TCR beta clonotypes.

The CDR3 is 17 residues long. The source is a human donor in good health (CMV status not recorded). Some clones in this sample may be carry-over from other donors' samples. The sample was cultured PBMCs, taken from culture after CMV antigen stimulation. J is TRBJ2-1 and V is TRBV12-3 or TRBV12-4; 9 bases match TRBD2. CDR3 nucleotides: TGTGCCAGCAGTTTAGACCTTAGCGGGGGCGCCTACAATGAGCTGTTCTTC. Translating it yields CASSLDLSGGAYNELFF.